This is a list of T cell receptor beta chains from one sample in a study of control samples from healthy donors and cancer patients. Only in-frame clones appear in the TCRdb table, and some are missing; sequencing was by immunoSEQ multiplex PCR. The table records 82,000 or so clones, approximately 94% of them present only once. Sequencing was carried out using blood. The origin of the receptors is a woman younger than 30 in good health. The CDR3 runs from the conserved cysteine through the conserved F or W. A D gene is named only where the DNA matches it firmly. Clone size is stated in some rows and not others, as once, few, many or a class when expanded.

>NA|TRBV18|TRBJ1-1|NA
TGTGCCAGCTCACCACTGGGGGGAGGGGACACTGAAGCTTTCTTT
CASSPLGGGDTEAFF
>NA|TRBV19|TRBJ2-7|NA
TGTGCCAGTTCAGGGGACAACTCCTACGAGCAGTACTTC
CASSGDNSYEQYF
>NA|TRBV7-8|TRBJ1-6|TRBD1
TGTGCCAGCAGCCGATCGGGACAGGATGTACCCCTCCACTTT
CASSRSGQDVPLHF
>NA|TRBV5-6|TRBJ1-4|TRBD1
TGTGCCAGCAGCTTTGCAGGGGGCGGCGAAAAACTGTTTTTT
CASSFAGGGEKLFF
>NA|TRBV28|TRBJ2-7|TRBD2
TGTGCCAGCAGTACCCGACTAGCGGGAGAGACTACCGGCTCCTACGAGCAGTACTTC
CASSTRLAGETTGSYEQYF
>NA|TRBV5-4|TRBJ1-2|TRBD1
TGTGCCAGCAGCCGGACAGGATTCTATGGCTACACCTTC
CASSRTGFYGYTF
>once|TRBV5-6|TRBJ2-3|NA
TGTGCCAGCAGCCCCGAAATGTCTCGGGCGTCAGATACGCAGTATTTT
CASSPEMSRASDTQYF
>once|TRBV20-1|TRBJ1-2|NA
TGCAGTGCTAGTACCCGCTTCTATGGCTACACCTTC
CSASTRFYGYTF
>NA|TRBV7-2|TRBJ2-1|TRBD2
TGTGCCAGCAGCTTACTTAGCGGGAACAACAATGAGCAGTTCTTC
CASSLLSGNNNEQFF
>NA|TRBV2|TRBJ1-2|TRBD1
TGTGCTACCTGGTGGCAGGGGGACTCTGGCTACACCTTC
CATWWQGDSGYTF
>NA|TRBV7-8|TRBJ2-2|TRBD1
TGTGCCAGCCGAATAACAGGGGGGTCGAACACCGGGGAGCTGTTTTTT
CASRITGGSNTGELFF
>NA|TRBV6-5|TRBJ2-3|NA
TGTGCCAGCAGGTCAGGGGGGATGGCAGATACGCAGTATTTT
CASRSGGMADTQYF
>NA|TRBV3-1/TRBV3-2|TRBJ2-1|TRBD2
TGTGCCAGCAGCCAAGTCGGTGGGAGGGCCACCAGCTCCTACAATGAGCAGTTCTTC
CASSQVGGRATSSYNEQFF
>NA|TRBV5-6|TRBJ1-1|NA
TGTGCCAGCAGCTTGCTGGGAAACACTGAAGCTTTCTTT
CASSLLGNTEAFF
>once|TRBV7-8|TRBJ1-2|NA
TGTGCCAGCAGCTCCAAGGGGGGGGGCTATGGCTACACCTTC
CASSSKGGGYGYTF
>NA|TRBV14|TRBJ2-2|NA
TGTGCCAGCAGCCAAGGACTTACCGGGGAGCTGTTTTTT
CASSQGLTGELFF
>once|TRBV27|TRBJ2-5|TRBD1
TGTGCCAGCAGTCTAAACCGGGACAGGGAAAAGACCCAGTACTTC
CASSLNRDREKTQYF
>NA|TRBV28|TRBJ2-7|NA
TGTGCCAGCAGTTCCGTTCGGAGTCTCTACGAGCAGTACTTC
CASSSVRSLYEQYF
>NA|TRBV5-1|TRBJ1-2|NA
TGCGCCAGCAGCTTGGACGGGGGTGGCTACACCTTC
CASSLDGGGYTF
>NA|TRBV28|TRBJ1-1|NA
TGTGCCAGCGTTCAGCAGGGATACACTGAAGCTTTCTTT
CASVQQGYTEAFF
>NA|TRBV5-4|TRBJ2-7|NA
TGTGCCAGCAGCCTCAGCGGGCAAAAAACCTACGAGCAGTACTTC
CASSLSGQKTYEQYF
>NA|TRBV27|TRBJ2-5|NA
TGTGCCAGCAGTTCGTCCCGACGGTACCAAGAGACCCAGTACTTC
CASSSSRRYQETQYF
>NA|TRBV7-3|TRBJ2-1|TRBD2
TGTGCCAGCAGCTTCGGACTAGCGGGGGATGAGCAGTTCTTC
CASSFGLAGDEQFF
>few|TRBV6-6|TRBJ2-7|NA
TGTGCCAGCAGTATCACAGCCTACGAGCAGTACTTC
CASSITAYEQYF
>NA|TRBV7-3|TRBJ2-1|NA
TGTGCCAGCAGCCCAGGCGGCGGTCCTCCCTACAATGAGCAGTTCTTC
CASSPGGGPPYNEQFF
>NA|TRBV28|TRBJ1-1|NA
TGTGCCAGCAGTTTCCACCCTGAAGCTTTCTTT
CASSFHPEAFF
>NA|TRBV24-1|TRBJ2-2|NA
TGTGCCACCAGTGATTTCAGGGACACCGGGGAGCTGTTTTTT
CATSDFRDTGELFF
>once|TRBV3-1/TRBV3-2|TRBJ2-5|NA
TGTGCCAGCAGCGCCACTGGGGACCCCCAAGAGACCCAGTACTTC
CASSATGDPQETQYF
>NA|TRBV6-6|TRBJ1-3|NA
TGTGCCAGCAGTTACACCGTGGGGGCTGGAAACACCATATATTTT
CASSYTVGAGNTIYF
>NA|TRBV19|TRBJ1-1|TRBD1
TGTGCCAGTAGTATTTCGCAGGGGGTGAACACTGAAGCTTTCTTT
CASSISQGVNTEAFF
>NA|TRBV6-6|TRBJ1-5|NA
TGTGCCAGCAGTTATGAGGGAGGTCGCAATCAGCCCCAGCATTTT
CASSYEGGRNQPQHF
>NA|TRBV6-2/TRBV6-3|TRBJ2-2|NA
TGTGCCAGCAGTACTTTGAACACCGGGGAGCTGTTTTTT
CASSTLNTGELFF
>NA|TRBV9|TRBJ1-2|NA
TGTGCCAGCAGCGATATGGGCGACTATGGCTACACCTTC
CASSDMGDYGYTF
>once|TRBV6-5|TRBJ1-4|NA
TGTGCCAGCAGTCAGACGGACACTAATGAAAAACTGTTTTTT
CASSQTDTNEKLFF
>NA|TRBV4-3|TRBJ2-7|TRBD2
TGCGCCAGCAGCCGCGCGACTAGCGCTCCCTACGAGCAGTACTTC
CASSRATSAPYEQYF
>NA|TRBV20-1|TRBJ2-5|NA
TGCAGTGCTAGAGGTCGGGAGACCCAGTACTTC
CSARGRETQYF
>NA|TRBV19|TRBJ2-5|NA
TGTGCCAGTAGAGAGCGGGCCCAAGAGACCCAGTACTTC
CASRERAQETQYF
>NA|TRBV19|TRBJ2-3|NA
TGTGCCAGTAGGCACACTAGGCAGGACACAGATACGCAGTATTTT
CASRHTRQDTDTQYF
>NA|TRBV27|TRBJ1-2|NA
TGTGCCAGCAGTTTGAGCCTCGGACAGCCTGGGGGCTACACCTTC
CASSLSLGQPGGYTF
>NA|TRBV4-2|TRBJ2-2|NA
TGTGCCAGCAGCCCCGGGACCTCTGACACCGGGGAGCTGTTTTTT
CASSPGTSDTGELFF
>NA|TRBV7-2|TRBJ2-1|NA
TGTGCCAGCAGCTTGGTGATTGAGCAGTTCTTC
CASSLVIEQFF
>NA|TRBV5-8|TRBJ1-2|NA
TGTGCCAGCAGCTTGGGTATTCGGCAGGGTGACGGCTACACCTTC
CASSLGIRQGDGYTF
>NA|TRBV27|TRBJ2-7|NA
TGTGCCAGCAGCCGAGCCATACGACAGACCAGACCACCCTACGAGCAGTACTTC
CASSRAIRQTRPPYEQYF
>NA|TRBV4-1|TRBJ1-2|TRBD1
TGCGCCAGCAGCCCCTCAGGGGGAACTTCCTATGGCTACACCTTC
CASSPSGGTSYGYTF
>NA|TRBV5-6|TRBJ2-7|TRBD2
TGTGCCAGCAGCTTGGTTTGGCAGGCCTCCGGGGGGGAGCAGTACTTC
CASSLVWQASGGEQYF
>NA|TRBV5-4|TRBJ2-1|NA
TGTGCCAGCAGCCCCGGGATCGAGCAGTTCTTC
CASSPGIEQFF
>NA|TRBV11-2|TRBJ2-7|NA
TGTGCCAGCACCACCCTTGGAACCCTCGGGCGAGAGCAGTACTTC
CASTTLGTLGREQYF
>few|TRBV6-5|TRBJ2-5|TRBD1
TGTGCCAGCGCCCCTGAGACAGGGGGGCAAGAGACCCAGTACTTC
CASAPETGGQETQYF
>once|TRBV29-1|TRBJ1-4|NA
TGCAGCTTCAAGGGGAGATCGGCTAATGAAAAACTGTTTTTT
CSFKGRSANEKLFF
>NA|TRBV16|TRBJ1-5|NA
TGTGCCAGCAGCCAATCCCCCCGGCAGCCCCAGCATTTT
CASSQSPRQPQHF
>NA|TRBV11-3|TRBJ2-1|TRBD2
TGTGCCAGCAGCGCCGGGACTAGCGGTAATGAGCAGTTCTTC
CASSAGTSGNEQFF
>NA|TRBV7-2|TRBJ1-3|TRBD1
TGTGCCAGCAGCCTGGGGACAGTTCCTGGAAACACCATATATTTT
CASSLGTVPGNTIYF
>NA|TRBV19|TRBJ1-5|NA
TGTGCCAGTATGAGCCCGACTGAGTTTTATAGCAATCAGCCCCAGCATTTT
CASMSPTEFYSNQPQHF
>NA|TRBV5-1|TRBJ2-5|TRBD2
TGCGCCAGCAGCTCGGGACTAGCGGGAGATTTGGAGACCCAGTACTTC
CASSSGLAGDLETQYF
>NA|TRBV28|TRBJ1-4|NA
TGTGCCAGCAGTTTAAGGGTAGGGGGTGTGGGGCCCGAAAAACTGTTTTTT
CASSLRVGGVGPEKLFF
>NA|TRBV18|TRBJ2-7|NA
TGTGCCAGCTCACGGTCCCAGGGAGTCCCCGAGCAGTACTTC
CASSRSQGVPEQYF
>NA|TRBV14|TRBJ2-5|TRBD2
TGTGCCAGCAGCCAAGTCAGCCGGGGGGGGCAAGAGACCCAGTACTTC
CASSQVSRGGQETQYF
>NA|TRBV7-3|TRBJ2-3|TRBD2
TGTGCCAGCAGCAAATTACCCGCGGCGCTAGCGGGAGGTGCAGATACGCAGTATTTT
CASSKLPAALAGGADTQYF
>once|TRBV5-1|TRBJ2-3|NA
TGCGCCAGCAGCTTATACCGACAGAGTGATGTGGATACGCAGTATTTT
CASSLYRQSDVDTQYF